The next 24 T cell receptor beta chains were all read from a single sample in a study of blood T cell repertoires in COVID-19. Profiled with immunoSEQ multiplex PCR; TCRdb holds only in-frame clones, not every one. The table lists under 300,000 clones, roughly nine tenths of them singletons. The sample consisted of peripheral blood. These receptors all come from a woman in her 30s with COVID-19, enrolled during active disease.

V gene TRBV4-1 combines with J gene TRBJ1-6, with 9 bases aligning to TRBD1. This CDR3 comprises 15 residues. With 2 bases clipped from V and 7 bases from J, the junction kept 3 bases outside the gene matches. From germline, CDR1 is MGHRA and CDR2 YSYEKL. DNA for the CDR3: TGCGCCAGCAGCCAAAAACAGGGGGCAAATTCACCCCTCCACTTT. Translating it yields CASSQKQGANSPLHF.

V and J are TRBV5-4 and TRBJ1-2, with 10 bases matching TRBD1. CDR1 and CDR2 (germline): SGHNT, YYREEE (reference sequence). This CDR3 has 14 residues. Trimming removed 4 bases from V and 4 bases from J; junction bases left unmatched: 4. In DNA form, the CDR3 reads TGTGCCAGCAGCCGGGACAGGGGTTTCTATGGCTACACCTTC. Amino acid sequence: CASSRDRGFYGYTF.

V usage is TRBV10-2 and J usage is TRBJ1-5; D uncertain. Germline V gives CDR1 WSHSY, CDR2 SAAADI. The CDR3 is made up of 13 amino acids. The V end was cut by 4 bases, the J end by 1 base, with 5 bases between. For the CDR3, the DNA is TGCGCCAGCAGTGTTGGCAGCAATCAGCCCCAGCATTTT. Amino acids: CASSVGSNQPQHF.

Regarding this clone: Within the sample, other DNA sequences also encode this same CDR3. The V gene is TRBV5-1, the J gene TRBJ1-3, with a weak D call TRBD1 (6 bases). The CDR3 contains 13 residues. The V end lost 4 bases, the J end lost 4 bases, and 9 bases lay between the germline ends. CDR1 SGHRS and CDR2 YFSETQ come from the germline V gene. The CDR3 DNA is TGCGCCAGCAGCCTCGGACAGGGAAACACCATATATTTT. As protein: CASSLGQGNTIYF.

The V gene is TRBV5-4, the J gene TRBJ2-1; D is perhaps TRBD2 (6 bases). The CDR3 spans 15 residues. Deletions cut 7 bases from V and 5 bases from J, with 19 bases between. Germline-derived CDR1 and CDR2 are SGHNT and YYREEE (reference sequence). The chain's CDR3 is CASSLGSGRNNEQFF. CDR3 DNA: TGTGCCAGCTCCCTCGGGAGCGGGCGTAACAATGAGCAGTTCTTC. The full variable domain, with the rest looked up from reference TRBV5-4 and TRBJ2-1, is ETGVTQSPTHLIKTRGQQVTLRCSSQSGHNTVSWYQQALGQGPQFIFQYYREEENGRGNFPPRFSGLQFPNYSSELNVNALELDDSALYLCASSLGSGRNNEQFFGPGTRLTVL.

This rearrangement joins TRBV4-2 to TRBJ1-3; D unresolved. Per germline, CDR1 LGHNA and CDR2 YNFKEQ. V was cut by 0 bases and J by 3 bases, with 6 bases left in between. This CDR3 is 14 amino acids long. CDR3: CASSQDRHGNTIYF. In DNA, the CDR3 is TGTGCCAGCAGCCAAGATCGACATGGAAACACCATATATTTT.

The chain combines TRBV27 with TRBJ1-1; 9 bases agree with TRBD1. Germline V lookup: CDR1 MNHEY, CDR2 SMNVEV (reference sequence). V was pared by 7 bases and J by 3 bases, with 6 bases of the junction left unmatched. This CDR3 is built from 14 residues. The CDR3 reads CASNLQGAHTEAFF. DNA for the CDR3: TGTGCCAGCAATCTACAGGGGGCACACACTGAAGCTTTCTTT.

V usage is TRBV19 and J usage is TRBJ1-1, with D unclear. The germline V gene encodes CDR1 LNHDA and CDR2 SQIVND (reference sequence). Trimming stripped 5 bases from V and 13 bases from J, with 14 bases between. This CDR3 is 11 amino acids long. The CDR3 sequence: CASSPRGSLFF. In DNA form, the CDR3 reads TGTGCCAGTAGTCCGCGGGGTTCTCTTTTCTTT. The variable domain in full, with the rest retrieved from reference TRBV19 and TRBJ1-1, is DGGITQSPKYLFRKEGQNVTLSCEQNLNHDAMYWYRQDPGQGLRLIYYSQIVNDFQKGDIAEGYSVSREKKESFPLTVTSAQKNPTAFYLCASSPRGSLFFGQGTRLTVV.

This clone was picked up a small number of times. The chain has TRBV6-2 or TRBV6-3 and TRBJ1-5; 8 bases line up with TRBD1. Germline V lookup: CDR1 MNHEY, CDR2 SVGEGT. CDR3 length: 14 amino acids. V lost 5 bases, J lost 7 bases, and 7 bases stayed unmatched. Here the CDR3 DNA reads TGTGCCAGCAGTCCAAGGACAGGGTGGCAGCCCCAGCATTTT. Its protein is CASSPRTGWQPQHF.

The chain employs TRBV19 and TRBJ1-2, with D perhaps matching TRBD1 (5 bases). V gave up 6 bases and J gave up 1 base, with 15 bases separating them. CDR1 is LNHDA, CDR2 SQIVND, per germline (reference sequence). This CDR3 is 15 amino acids long. CDR3 bases: TGTGCCAGTAGAGAGGACGGTAGGGGTAACTATGGCTACACCTTC. Its protein is CASREDGRGNYGYTF.

The chain is built from TRBV6-5 and TRBJ1-1, with no clear D. Germline V gene sequence: CDR1 MNHEY, CDR2 SVGAGI. The CDR3 has 15 residues. The V end was cut by 5 bases, the J end by 0 bases, with 13 bases between. Here the CDR3 DNA reads TGTGCCAGCAGTCTCCGGAGTCTCATGAACACTGAAGCTTTCTTT. Its translation: CASSLRSLMNTEAFF.

The rearrangement links TRBV11-2 to TRBJ2-7; TRBD2 matches at 11 bases. The CDR3 is 15 residues long. V lost 7 bases and J lost 0; bases outside the gene matches: 5. Germline CDR1 reads SGHAT; CDR2 reads FQNNGV. The CDR3 sequence is CASILTSGDSYEQYF. The DNA for the CDR3 is TGTGCCAGCATCTTGACTAGCGGGGACTCCTACGAGCAGTACTTC. Combining the CDR3 with reference TRBV11-2 and TRBJ2-7 gives the whole variable domain EAGVAQSPRYKIIEKRQSVAFWCNPISGHATLYWYQQILGQGPKLLIQFQNNGVVDDSQLPKDRFSAERLKGVDSTLKIQPAKLEDSAVYLCASILTSGDSYEQYFGPGTRLTVT.

The rearrangement joins TRBV18 to TRBJ1-5; no definite D call. Between the trimmed V and J ends, which lost 6 bases and 7 bases, there was a span of 13 bases. Germline-derived CDR1 and CDR2 are KGHSH and LQKENI. There are 13 residues in the CDR3. The CDR3, as DNA: TGTGCCAGCTCCATAGACGGGGAGCAGCCCCAGCATTTT. Its protein is CASSIDGEQPQHF.

The J gene is TRBJ2-1, the V gene TRBV9, with TRBD2 matching 8 bases. Unmatched junction bases numbered 14, after V lost 6 bases and J lost 6 bases. From germline, CDR1 is SGDLS and CDR2 YYNGEE. The CDR3 totals 16 residues. The chain's CDR3 is CASTPMGGGRSNEQFF. CDR3 sequence (DNA): TGTGCCAGCACCCCAATGGGCGGGGGGCGATCCAATGAGCAGTTCTTC.

This clone was seen only a few times. V and J are TRBV3-1 (or the pseudogene TRBV3-2) and TRBJ1-1, with 11 bases matching TRBD1. CDR1 is LGHDT, CDR2 YNNKEL, per germline (reference sequence). The CDR3 covers 14 residues. Trimming removed 10 bases from V and 4 bases from J; junction bases left unmatched: 8. CDR3: CATHGQGAITEAFF. The CDR3 DNA sequence: TGTGCCACCCATGGACAGGGGGCGATCACTGAAGCTTTCTTT.

The chain carries TRBV3-1 (or the pseudogene TRBV3-2) and TRBJ1-1; no clear D gene. The V end was cut by 0 bases, the J end by 0 bases, with 8 bases between. In germline, CDR1 is LGHDT, CDR2 YNNKEL (reference sequence). The CDR3 is 15 residues long. CDR3 DNA: TGTGCCAGCAGCCAAGATCCAGCGATGAACACTGAAGCTTTCTTT. This translates into CASSQDPAMNTEAFF.

This clone was observed once. The chain links TRBV18 to TRBJ2-7; D is possibly TRBD1 (5 bases). This CDR3 is built from 14 residues. CDR1 is KGHSH, CDR2 LQKENI, per germline. The V gene lost 2 bases and the J gene lost 2 bases, with 10 bases spanning the gap. In DNA form, the CDR3 reads TGTGCCAGCTCACCATCACAGGAGCCCTACGAGCAGTACTTC. This sequence encodes CASSPSQEPYEQYF.

This sequence joins TRBV2 and TRBJ1-5; unclear D gene. The CDR3 length is 17 residues. V was trimmed by 6 bases and J by 5 bases, leaving 23 bases between them. Germline values: CDR1 SNHLY, CDR2 FYNNEI. CDR3 sequence reads: CASRVNPQAVYYQPQHF. The CDR3 region has the DNA TGTGCCAGCAGAGTCAACCCCCAGGCCGTGTACTATCAGCCCCAGCATTTT.

The chain employs TRBV19 and TRBJ2-1; 13 bases map to TRBD2. Germline V gives CDR1 LNHDA, CDR2 SQIVND (reference sequence). CDR3 length: 16 residues. V was pared by 6 bases and J by 4 bases, with 6 bases of the junction left unmatched. CDR3 protein: CASSGLAGDRYNEQFF. In DNA form, the CDR3 reads TGTGCCAGTAGCGGACTAGCGGGGGATCGTTACAATGAGCAGTTCTTC.

The chain recombines TRBV7-2 with TRBJ2-1; 10 bases are shared with TRBD2. The CDR3 is 16 amino acids. Trimming cost V 0 bases and J 6 bases; bases outside gene matches: 5. In germline, CDR1 is SGHTA, CDR2 FQGNSA. The CDR3 DNA follows: TGTGCCAGCAGCTTAGCGAGGGTAGCGGGGGGCAATGAGCAGTTCTTC. Its translation is CASSLARVAGGNEQFF.

The CDR3 bases are TGTGCCATCAGTGGTTGGGAGAATGAAGCTTTCTTT. Translating it yields CAISGWENEAFF. This chain links TRBV10-3 with TRBJ1-1; D gene uncertain. Per the germline V gene, CDR1 is ENHRY and CDR2 is SYGVKD. V was cut by 4 bases and J by 7 bases, with 10 bases left in between. The CDR3 contains 12 residues.

The chain has TRBV6-1 and TRBJ2-3; 7 positions match TRBD2. Losses at the gene ends were 2 bases for V and 0 bases for J; bases not matched to a gene: 11. The CDR3 runs to 18 residues. From germline, CDR1 is MNHNS and CDR2 SASEGT. CDR3 DNA sequence: TGTGCCAGCAGTGAATATAGAGGGAGCGGGGCCAGCACAGATACGCAGTATTTT. Translated: CASSEYRGSGASTDTQYF.

J is TRBJ2-2 and V is TRBV14; weak D call: TRBD1 (6 bases). Trimming shortened V by 0 bases and J by 3 bases, and 14 bases separated the two germline ends. This CDR3 contains 17 residues. CDR1 SGHDN and CDR2 FVKESK come from the germline V gene. DNA of the CDR3: TGTGCCAGCAGCCAAGATCGGGGACAAGGGTACACCGGGGAGCTGTTTTTT. Protein sequence: CASSQDRGQGYTGELFF.

A few counts support this clone. The chain joins TRBV19 to TRBJ1-1; 7 nucleotides match TRBD1. CDR3 length equals 14 residues. The J segment lost 3 bases and the V segment lost 5 bases, leaving 6 bases of the junction unmatched. Per the germline V gene, CDR1 is LNHDA and CDR2 is SQIVND (reference sequence). The CDR3 DNA reads TGTGCCAGTAGTCCTGATGACAGGGACACTGAAGCTTTCTTT. It is translated as CASSPDDRDTEAFF.